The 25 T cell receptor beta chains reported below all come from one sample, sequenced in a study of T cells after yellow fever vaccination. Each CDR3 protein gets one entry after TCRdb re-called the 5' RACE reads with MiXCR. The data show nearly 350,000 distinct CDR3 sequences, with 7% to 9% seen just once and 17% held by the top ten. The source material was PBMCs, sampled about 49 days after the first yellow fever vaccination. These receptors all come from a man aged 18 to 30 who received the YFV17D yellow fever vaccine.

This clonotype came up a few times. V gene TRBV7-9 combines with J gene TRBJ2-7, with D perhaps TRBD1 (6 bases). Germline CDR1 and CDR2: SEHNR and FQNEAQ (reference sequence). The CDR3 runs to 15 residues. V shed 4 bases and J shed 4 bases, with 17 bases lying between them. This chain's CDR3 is CASSSYRVGGYEQYV. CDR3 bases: TGTGCCAGCAGCTCCTACAGGGTTGGCGGGTACGAGCAGTACGTC.

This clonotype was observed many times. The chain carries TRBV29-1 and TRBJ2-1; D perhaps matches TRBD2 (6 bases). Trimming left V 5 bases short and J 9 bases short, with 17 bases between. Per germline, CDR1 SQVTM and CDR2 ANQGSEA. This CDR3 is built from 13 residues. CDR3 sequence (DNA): TGCAGCGTTCGGAGGGCAGGAGTCGGTGAGCAGTTCTTC. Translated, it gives CSVRRAGVGEQFF.

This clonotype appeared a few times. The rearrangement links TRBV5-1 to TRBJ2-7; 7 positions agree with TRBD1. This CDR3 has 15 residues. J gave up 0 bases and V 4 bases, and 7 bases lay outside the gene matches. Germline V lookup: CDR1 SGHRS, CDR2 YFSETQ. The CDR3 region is CASSPTNRGSYEQYF. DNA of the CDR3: TGCGCCAGCAGCCCTACCAACAGGGGCTCCTACGAGCAGTACTTC.

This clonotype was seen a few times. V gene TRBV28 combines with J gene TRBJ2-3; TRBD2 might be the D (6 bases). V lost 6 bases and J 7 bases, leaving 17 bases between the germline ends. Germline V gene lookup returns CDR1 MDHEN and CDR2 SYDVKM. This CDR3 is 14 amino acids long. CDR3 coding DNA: TGTGCCAGCAGCCGAGGGTCGGGGGTATATACGCAGTATTTT. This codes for CASSRGSGVYTQYF.

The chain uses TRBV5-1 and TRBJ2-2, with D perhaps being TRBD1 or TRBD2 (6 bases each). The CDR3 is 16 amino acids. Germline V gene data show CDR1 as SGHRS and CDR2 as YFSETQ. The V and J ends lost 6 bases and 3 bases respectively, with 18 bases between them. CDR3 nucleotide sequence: TGCGCCAGCAACCCCTCCACGGGGGCCTACACCGGGGAGCTGTTTTTT. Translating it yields CASNPSTGAYTGELFF.

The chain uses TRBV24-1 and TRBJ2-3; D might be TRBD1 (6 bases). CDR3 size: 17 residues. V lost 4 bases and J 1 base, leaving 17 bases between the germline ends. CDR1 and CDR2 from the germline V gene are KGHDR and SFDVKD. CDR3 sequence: CATSDPTGLSGTDTQYF. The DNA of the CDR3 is TGTGCCACCAGTGACCCTACAGGGCTCTCCGGCACAGATACGCAGTATTTT.

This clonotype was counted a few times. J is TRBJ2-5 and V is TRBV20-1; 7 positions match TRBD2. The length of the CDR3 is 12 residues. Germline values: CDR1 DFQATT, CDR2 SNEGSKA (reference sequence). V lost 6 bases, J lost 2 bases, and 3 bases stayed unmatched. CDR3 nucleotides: TGCAGTGCGCAAGCGGGGCAAGAGACCCAGTACTTC. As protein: CSAQAGQETQYF.

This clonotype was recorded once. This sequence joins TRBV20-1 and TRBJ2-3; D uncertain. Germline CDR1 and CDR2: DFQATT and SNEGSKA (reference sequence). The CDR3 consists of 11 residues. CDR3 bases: TGCAATGCGTCTCAGACAGATACGCAGTATTTT. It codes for CNASQTDTQYF.

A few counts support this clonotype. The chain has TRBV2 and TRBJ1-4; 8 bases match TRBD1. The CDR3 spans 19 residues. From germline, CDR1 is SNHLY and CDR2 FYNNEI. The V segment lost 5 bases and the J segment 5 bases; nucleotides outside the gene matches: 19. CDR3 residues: CASSHFRGRVEEGNEKLFF. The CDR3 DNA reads TGTGCCAGCAGTCACTTCAGGGGGCGCGTGGAGGAGGGGAATGAAAAACTGTTTTTT.

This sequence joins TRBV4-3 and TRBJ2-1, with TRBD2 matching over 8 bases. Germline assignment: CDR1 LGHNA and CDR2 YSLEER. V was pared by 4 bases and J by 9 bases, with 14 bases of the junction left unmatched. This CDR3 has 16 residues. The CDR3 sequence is CASSLQVPGGHSEQFF. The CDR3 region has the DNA TGCGCCAGCAGCCTTCAGGTTCCGGGGGGGCATTCTGAGCAGTTCTTC.

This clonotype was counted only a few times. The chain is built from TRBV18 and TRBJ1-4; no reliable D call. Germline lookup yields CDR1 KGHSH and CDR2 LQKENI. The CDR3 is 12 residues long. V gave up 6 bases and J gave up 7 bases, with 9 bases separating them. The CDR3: CASSTRGEKLFF. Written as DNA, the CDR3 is TGTGCCAGCTCGACCCGAGGTGAAAAACTGTTTTTT.

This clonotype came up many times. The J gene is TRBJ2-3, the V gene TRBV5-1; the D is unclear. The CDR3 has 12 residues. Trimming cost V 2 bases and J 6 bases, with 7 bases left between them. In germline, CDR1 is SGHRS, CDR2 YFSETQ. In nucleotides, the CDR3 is TGCGCCAGCAGCTTTTTATTGGATACGCAGTATTTT. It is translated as CASSFLLDTQYF. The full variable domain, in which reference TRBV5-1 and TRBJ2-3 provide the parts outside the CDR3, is KAGVTQTPRYLIKTRGQQVTLSCSPISGHRSVSWYQQTPGQGLQFLFEYFSETQRNKGNFPGRFSGRQFSNSRSEMNVSTLELGDSALYLCASSFLLDTQYFGPGTRLTVL.

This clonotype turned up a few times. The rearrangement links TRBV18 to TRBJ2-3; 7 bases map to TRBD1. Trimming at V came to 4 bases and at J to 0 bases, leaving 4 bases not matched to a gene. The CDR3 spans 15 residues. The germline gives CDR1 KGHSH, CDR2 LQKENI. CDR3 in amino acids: CASSQQGISTDTQYF. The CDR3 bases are TGTGCCAGCTCACAACAGGGGATTAGCACAGATACGCAGTATTTT.

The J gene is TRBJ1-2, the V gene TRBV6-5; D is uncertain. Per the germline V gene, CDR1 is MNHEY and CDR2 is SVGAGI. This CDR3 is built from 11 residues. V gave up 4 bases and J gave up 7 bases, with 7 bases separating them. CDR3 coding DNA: TGTGCCAGCAGTTCCTGGAGTGGCTACACCTTC. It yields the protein CASSSWSGYTF.

CDR3 loop: CASIASRNSYNEQFF. As DNA, the CDR3 is TGTGCCAGCATAGCTTCAAGGAACTCCTACAATGAGCAGTTCTTC. The chain recombines TRBV2 with TRBJ2-1; no clear D gene. The germline V and J ends were trimmed by 7 bases and 0 bases, with 13 bases remaining between them. Germline CDR1 and CDR2: SNHLY and FYNNEI. CDR3 length: 15 residues.

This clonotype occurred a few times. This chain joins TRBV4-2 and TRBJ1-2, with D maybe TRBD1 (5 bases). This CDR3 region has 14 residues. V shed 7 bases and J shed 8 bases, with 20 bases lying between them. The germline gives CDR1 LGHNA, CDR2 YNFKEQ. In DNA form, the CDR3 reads TGTGCCAGCACCCCAAGATCGGGGCATTGGGGCTACACCTTC. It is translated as CASTPRSGHWGYTF.

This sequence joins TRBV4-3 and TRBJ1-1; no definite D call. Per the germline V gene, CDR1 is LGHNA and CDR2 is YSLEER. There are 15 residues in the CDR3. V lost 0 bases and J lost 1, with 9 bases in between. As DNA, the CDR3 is TGCGCCAGCAGCCAAGATCAAGGAACGAACACTGAAGCTTTCTTT. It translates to CASSQDQGTNTEAFF.

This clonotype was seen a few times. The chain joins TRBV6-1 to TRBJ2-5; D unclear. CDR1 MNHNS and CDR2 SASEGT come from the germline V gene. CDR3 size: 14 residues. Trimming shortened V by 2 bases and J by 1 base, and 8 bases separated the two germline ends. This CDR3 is CASSEQAVQETQYF. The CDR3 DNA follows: TGTGCCAGCAGTGAACAAGCAGTCCAAGAGACCCAGTACTTC.

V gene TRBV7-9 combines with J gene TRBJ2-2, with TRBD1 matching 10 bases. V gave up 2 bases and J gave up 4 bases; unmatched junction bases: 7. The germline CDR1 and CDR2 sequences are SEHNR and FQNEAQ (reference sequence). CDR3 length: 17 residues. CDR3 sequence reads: CASSLPHGQGVTGELFF. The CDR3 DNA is TGTGCCAGCAGCTTACCCCATGGACAGGGGGTCACCGGGGAGCTGTTTTTT.

The CDR3 reads CASSLDISDTQYF. DNA for the CDR3: TGCGCCAGCAGCTTGGATATTAGTGATACGCAGTATTTT. The chain combines TRBV5-1 with TRBJ2-3; D uncertain. Per germline, CDR1 SGHRS and CDR2 YFSETQ. Trimming took 0 bases from V and 6 from J, leaving 8 bases between them. This CDR3 contains 13 residues.

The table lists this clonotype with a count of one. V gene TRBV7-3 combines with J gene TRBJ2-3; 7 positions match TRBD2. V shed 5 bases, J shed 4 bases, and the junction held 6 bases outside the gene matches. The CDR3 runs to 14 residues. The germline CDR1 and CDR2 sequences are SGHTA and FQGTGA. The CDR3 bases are TGTGCCAGCAGCGAAACTAGCGTTGCAGATACGCAGTATTTT. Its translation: CASSETSVADTQYF.

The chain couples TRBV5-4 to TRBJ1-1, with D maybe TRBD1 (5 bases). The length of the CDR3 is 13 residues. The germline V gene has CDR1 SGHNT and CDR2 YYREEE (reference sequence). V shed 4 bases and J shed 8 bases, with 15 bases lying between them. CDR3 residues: CASSVWGEMEAFF. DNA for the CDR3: TGTGCCAGCAGCGTTTGGGGGGAGATGGAAGCTTTCTTT.

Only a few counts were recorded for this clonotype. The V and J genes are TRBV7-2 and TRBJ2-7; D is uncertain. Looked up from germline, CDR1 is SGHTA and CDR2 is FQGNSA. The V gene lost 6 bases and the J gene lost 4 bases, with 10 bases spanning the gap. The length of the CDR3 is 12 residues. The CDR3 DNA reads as TGTGCCAGCAGTTGGGGATCGTACGAGCAGTACTTC. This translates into CASSWGSYEQYF.

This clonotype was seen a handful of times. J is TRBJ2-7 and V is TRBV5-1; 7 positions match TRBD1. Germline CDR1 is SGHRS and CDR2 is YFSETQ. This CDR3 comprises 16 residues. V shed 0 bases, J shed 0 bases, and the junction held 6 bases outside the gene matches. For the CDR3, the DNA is TGCGCCAGCAGCTTGGCGGGTGCAGGGGGCTCCTACGAGCAGTACTTC. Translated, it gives CASSLAGAGGSYEQYF.

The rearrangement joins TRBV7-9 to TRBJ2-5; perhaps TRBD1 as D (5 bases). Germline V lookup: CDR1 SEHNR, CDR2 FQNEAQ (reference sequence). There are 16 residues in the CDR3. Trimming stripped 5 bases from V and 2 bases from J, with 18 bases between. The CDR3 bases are TGTGCCAGCAGCCTTCACGACAGCGATAGACAAGAGACCCAGTACTTC. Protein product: CASSLHDSDRQETQYF.